This entry lists 6 T cell receptor beta chains sequenced from one sample in a study of identical twins. TCRdb re-called the 5' RACE reads through MiXCR, storing one row per CDR3 protein. The profile shows some 900,000 distinct CDR3 sequences, around 12% of them singletons. This sample also appeared in a second study, on yellow fever vaccine responses in identical twins.

The source material was PBMCs. Source of these receptors: a woman in her late teens or twenties in good health.

This clonotype was found a few times. The chain has TRBV7-8 and TRBJ1-2; D remains ambiguous. Germline V lookup: CDR1 SGHVS, CDR2 FQNEAQ. Trimming shortened V by 7 bases and J by 5 bases, and 17 bases separated the two germline ends. The CDR3 has 14 residues. In DNA form, the CDR3 reads TGTGCCAGCACCCCGGTGGGGAATCGGTATGGCTACACCTTC. It encodes CASTPVGNRYGYTF.

This chain connects TRBV5-1 to TRBJ2-1; TRBD1 agrees at 10 bases. The CDR3 consists of 20 residues. Per germline, CDR1 SGHRS and CDR2 YFSETQ. The V gene end was trimmed by 4 bases and the J gene end by 0 bases; junction bases not matched to a gene: 16. CDR3 in DNA: TGCGCCAGCAGCAAAAATCCGGGACAGGGGAAGCCTTACTCCTACAATGAGCAGTTCTTC. It yields the protein CASSKNPGQGKPYSYNEQFF. The full variable domain, with the rest looked up from reference TRBV5-1 and TRBJ2-1, is KAGVTQTPRYLIKTRGQQVTLSCSPISGHRSVSWYQQTPGQGLQFLFEYFSETQRNKGNFPGRFSGRQFSNSRSEMNVSTLELGDSALYLCASSKNPGQGKPYSYNEQFFGPGTRLTVL.

Only a few counts were recorded for this clonotype. J is TRBJ1-2 and V is TRBV29-1; unclear D gene. CDR1 and CDR2 from the germline V gene are SQVTM and ANQGSEA. The length of the CDR3 is 11 residues. V was cut by 8 bases and J by 4 bases, with 11 bases left in between. The CDR3 loop reads CSLRWFYGYTF. The CDR3 DNA follows: TGCAGCTTGAGGTGGTTCTATGGCTACACCTTC.

The chain employs TRBV11-2 and TRBJ2-2, with 12 nucleotides matching TRBD2. With V trimmed by 5 bases and J by 2 bases, 6 bases remained unmatched. From germline, CDR1 is SGHAT and CDR2 FQNNGV. This CDR3 contains 17 residues. CDR3 bases: TGTGCCAGCAGCCGGACTAGCGGGATCTCTAACACCGGGGAGCTGTTTTTT. This codes for CASSRTSGISNTGELFF.

This clonotype was counted a few times. The chain links TRBV20-1 to TRBJ1-1; the D gene is possibly TRBD1 (5 bases). Germline assignment: CDR1 DFQATT and CDR2 SNEGSKA (reference sequence). The V end lost 1 base, the J end lost 6 bases, and 21 bases lay between the germline ends. The CDR3 length is 16 residues. CDR3 bases: TGCAGTGCTAGAGTGATCCTAAGGGGCGCGGGGGCTGAAGCTTTCTTT. Protein: CSARVILRGAGAEAFF.

This clonotype was counted at least ten times. The CDR3 region has the DNA TGCGCCAGCAGCCCCGGGACGGTGAACACCGGGGAGCTGTTTTTT. Translated: CASSPGTVNTGELFF. The chain employs TRBV5-1 and TRBJ2-2, with D possibly called TRBD1 or TRBD2 (5 bases each). V was pared by 4 bases and J by 1 base, with 11 bases between. The CDR3 sequence is 15 residues long. The V gene's germline CDR1 is SGHRS and CDR2 YFSETQ.